This T cell receptor (beta chain) was recorded in a study of blood T cells in healthy people across ages. Study-level points and caveats: CMV status of donors was not determined, possibly confounding expanded clonotype changes. PBMCs went unsorted, and a conclusive naive versus antigen-experienced comparison was therefore prevented.

It was with a sample-barcoded 5' primer and a J-beta primer mix that a second PCR of roughly 6 to 12 cycles was run. Via MiXCR, TCRdb re-called the 5' RACE reads, giving one row per CDR3 protein. This sample has around 990,000 distinct CDR3 sequences; more than 30% occur once, and the top ten carry over 10%. V dropped 0 bases and J dropped 8 bases, with 13 bases sitting between them. The CDR3 covers 14 residues. Germline CDR1 DFQATT, CDR2 SNEGSKA (reference sequence). Concerning this clonotype: What it recognizes is unknown.

The chain couples TRBV20-1 to TRBJ1-4; TRBD1 might be the D (5 bases). Input material: blood. The sequence came from a man aged 18 to 35 in good health. The CDR3 region has the DNA TGCAGTGCTAGAGATGGTCAGGGCGGGGAAAAACTGTTTTTT. This gives the protein CSARDGQGGEKLFF.